Below are 14 T cell receptor beta chains sequenced from a single sample in a study of cytomegalovirus exposure and HLA in healthy donors. This PCR relied on a set of 60 Vbeta primers and 13 Jbeta primers. Libraries were prepared by immunoSEQ multiplex PCR; TCRdb keeps only in-frame clonotypes and omits some of them. The sample lists 180,000 or so clones; around 80% were seen once. The sequenced sample consisted of PBMCs. The receptors shown here come from a woman aged 45-65 years in good health and CMV-seropositive.

J is TRBJ2-3 and V is TRBV11-2; D unclear. There are 12 residues in the CDR3. The V end was cut by 6 bases, the J end by 6 bases, with 10 bases between. Germline V gene sequence: CDR1 SGHAT, CDR2 FQNNGV. For the CDR3, the DNA is TGTGCCAGCAGGCCTGAAGCGGATACGCAGTATTTT. This codes for CASRPEADTQYF. The complete variable domain, with remaining parts taken from reference TRBV11-2 and TRBJ2-3, reads EAGVAQSPRYKIIEKRQSVAFWCNPISGHATLYWYQQILGQGPKLLIQFQNNGVVDDSQLPKDRFSAERLKGVDSTLKIQPAKLEDSAVYLCASRPEADTQYFGPGTRLTVL.

The chain employs TRBV6-5 and TRBJ1-5, with 8 bases lining up with TRBD1. Losses at the gene ends were 6 bases for V and 6 bases for J; bases not matched to a gene: 10. Germline CDR1 and CDR2: MNHEY and SVGAGI. This CDR3 has 15 residues. CDR3 in amino acids: CASSTGIQGAQPQHF. The CDR3 DNA is TGTGCCAGCAGCACGGGGATCCAGGGGGCTCAGCCCCAGCATTTT.

This chain joins TRBV7-2 and TRBJ2-1, with TRBD2 matching 9 bases. V was pared by 4 bases and J by 9 bases, with 10 bases of the junction left unmatched. CDR1 and CDR2 (germline): SGHTA, FQGNSA. This CDR3 spans 15 amino acids. The CDR3 coding sequence is TGTGCCAGCAGCTATGATAGCGGGAGAGGCGGTGAGCAGTTCTTC. Residues: CASSYDSGRGGEQFF.

This clone appeared a few times. The rearrangement links TRBV5-4 to TRBJ2-6; TRBD1 matches 10 bases. V lost 2 bases, J lost 2 bases, and 7 bases stayed unmatched. Germline assignment: CDR1 SGHNT and CDR2 YYREEE (reference sequence). There are 18 residues in the CDR3. Here the CDR3 DNA reads TGTGCCAGCAGCTTTCGTCCCGGGACAGGGGCTGGGGCCAACGTCCTGACTTTC. It codes for CASSFRPGTGAGANVLTF.

The J gene is TRBJ2-1, the V gene TRBV7-2, with 9 nucleotides matching TRBD2. Losses at the gene ends were 4 bases for V and 7 bases for J; bases not matched to a gene: 8. CDR3 length equals 15 residues. CDR1 and CDR2 (germline): SGHTA, FQGNSA. The CDR3 region is CASSSASGKGNEQFF. The CDR3, as DNA: TGTGCCAGCAGCTCGGCTAGCGGGAAGGGGAATGAGCAGTTCTTC.

The rearrangement joins TRBV19 to TRBJ1-2, with no clear D. The V gene lost 5 bases and the J gene lost 4 bases, with 14 bases spanning the gap. The germline CDR1 and CDR2 sequences are LNHDA and SQIVND (reference sequence). There are 14 residues in the CDR3. The CDR3 DNA reads TGTGCCAGTAGTTTGAGGGCAGCGGGCTATGGCTACACCTTC. Translated, it gives CASSLRAAGYGYTF.

V gene TRBV29-1 combines with J gene TRBJ2-5; 7 positions match TRBD1. Germline V gene lookup returns CDR1 SQVTM and CDR2 ANQGSEA. V was clipped by 3 bases and J by 4 bases; unmatched bases: 2. This CDR3 has 12 residues. CDR3 amino acids: CSVDRGSETQYF. CDR3 bases: TGCAGCGTTGACAGGGGGTCAGAGACCCAGTACTTC. Filled out from reference TRBV29-1 and TRBJ2-5, the complete variable domain reads SAVISQKPSRDICQRGTSLTIQCQVDSQVTMMFWYRQQPGQSLTLIATANQGSEATYESGFVIDKFPISRPNLTFSTLTVSNMSPEDSSIYLCSVDRGSETQYFGPGTRLLVL.

This clone has a single count. The V gene is TRBV2, the J gene TRBJ2-1, with a weak D call TRBD1 (6 bases). Between the trimmed V and J ends, which lost 8 bases and 5 bases, there was a span of 13 bases. Germline CDR1 and CDR2: SNHLY and FYNNEI. The length of the CDR3 is 13 residues. The CDR3 nucleotides are TGTGCCAGCTTCCAGGGGCCGGACAATGAGCAGTTCTTC. This translates into CASFQGPDNEQFF.

The chain employs TRBV9 and TRBJ1-1; D uncertain. The ends were cut back, 3 bases at V and 3 bases at J, with 15 bases in the middle. This CDR3 has 15 amino acids. The germline V gene encodes CDR1 SGDLS and CDR2 YYNGEE. The chain's CDR3 is CASSGLAPEDTEAFF. The CDR3, as DNA: TGTGCCAGCAGCGGGCTGGCCCCGGAGGACACTGAAGCTTTCTTT.

The rearrangement links TRBV9 to TRBJ2-1; the match to TRBD2 covers 11 bases. Unmatched junction bases numbered 9, after V lost 4 bases and J lost 9 bases. Germline V gene sequence: CDR1 SGDLS, CDR2 YYNGEE. The CDR3 contains 15 residues. The CDR3 here is CASSPGVAGGGEQFF. The CDR3 nucleotides are TGTGCCAGCAGCCCAGGGGTAGCGGGGGGGGGTGAGCAGTTCTTC.

The V gene is TRBV6-6, the J gene TRBJ2-7; no firm D call. V was pared by 10 bases and J by 4 bases, with 20 bases between. The CDR3 loop spans 14 amino acids. Germline loops: CDR1 MNHNY, CDR2 SVGAGI (reference sequence). The CDR3 DNA is TGTGCCACCACTGTCGCGGCAGCTCAGTACGAGCAGTACTTC. Its protein product is CATTVAAAQYEQYF.

V is TRBV4-1 and J is TRBJ2-3; the match to TRBD2 covers 8 bases. CDR1 is MGHRA and CDR2 is YSYEKL in the germline V gene. The CDR3 loop spans 18 amino acids. V lost 0 bases to trimming and J lost 3 bases; unmatched junction nucleotides: 11. In DNA form, the CDR3 reads TGCGCCAGCAGCCAAGAAGCCCCTATGGGCGGGGGGACAGATACGCAGTATTTT. Amino acid sequence: CASSQEAPMGGGTDTQYF.

The rearrangement uses TRBV13 and TRBJ1-2; D may be TRBD1 (6 bases). Trimming pared 0 bases from V and 7 bases from J, leaving 18 bases between. The CDR3 covers 16 residues. The germline V gene encodes CDR1 PRHDT and CDR2 FYEKMQ (reference sequence). The CDR3 coding sequence is TGTGCCAGCAGCTTAGGCCTCGGGAAGGGGGAGGGTGGCTACACCTTC. It encodes CASSLGLGKGEGGYTF.

The rearrangement links TRBV28 to TRBJ1-6; D perhaps matches TRBD1 (5 bases). The V and J ends lost 7 bases and 10 bases respectively, with 20 bases between them. Per the germline V gene, CDR1 is MDHEN and CDR2 is SYDVKM. The CDR3 runs 15 residues. In DNA form, the CDR3 reads TGTGCCAGCACCACCCTGGGGGGGATAGGATCACCCCTCCACTTT. Residues: CASTTLGGIGSPLHF.